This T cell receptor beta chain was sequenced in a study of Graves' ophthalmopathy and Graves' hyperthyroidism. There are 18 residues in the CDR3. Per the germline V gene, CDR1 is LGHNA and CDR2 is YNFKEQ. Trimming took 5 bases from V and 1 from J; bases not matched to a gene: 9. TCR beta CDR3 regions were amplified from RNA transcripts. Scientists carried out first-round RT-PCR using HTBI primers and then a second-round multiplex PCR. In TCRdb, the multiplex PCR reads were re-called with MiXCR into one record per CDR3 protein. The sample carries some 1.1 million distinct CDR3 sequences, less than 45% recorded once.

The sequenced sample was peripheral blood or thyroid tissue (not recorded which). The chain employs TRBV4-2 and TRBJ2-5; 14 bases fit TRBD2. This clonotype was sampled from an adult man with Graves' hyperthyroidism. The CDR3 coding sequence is TGTGCCAGCAGCGGAGGGACTAGCGGGAGATGGGGCCAAGAGACCCAGTACTTC. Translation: CASSGGTSGRWGQETQYF.